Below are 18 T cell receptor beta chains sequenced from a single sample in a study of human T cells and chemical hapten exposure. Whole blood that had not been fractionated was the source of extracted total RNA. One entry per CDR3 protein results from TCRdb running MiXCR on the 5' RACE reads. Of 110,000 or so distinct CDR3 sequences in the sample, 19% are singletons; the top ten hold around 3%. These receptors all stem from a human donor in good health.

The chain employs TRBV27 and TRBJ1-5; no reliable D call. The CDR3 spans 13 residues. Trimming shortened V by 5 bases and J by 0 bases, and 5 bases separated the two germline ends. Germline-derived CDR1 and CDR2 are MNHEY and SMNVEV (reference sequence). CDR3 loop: CASSTYSNQPQHF. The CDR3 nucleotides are TGTGCCAGCAGTACATATAGCAATCAGCCCCAGCATTTT.

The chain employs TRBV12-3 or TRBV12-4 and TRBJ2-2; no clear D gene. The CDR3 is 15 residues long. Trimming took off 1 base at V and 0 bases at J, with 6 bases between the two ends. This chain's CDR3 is CASSLVRANTGELFF. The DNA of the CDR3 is TGTGCCAGCAGTTTAGTTAGGGCGAACACCGGGGAGCTGTTTTTT.

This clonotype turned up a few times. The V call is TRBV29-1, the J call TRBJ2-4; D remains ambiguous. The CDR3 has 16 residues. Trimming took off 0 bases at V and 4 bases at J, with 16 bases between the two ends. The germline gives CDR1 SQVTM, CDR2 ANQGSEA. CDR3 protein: CSVEDLSLRAKNIQYF. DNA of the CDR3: TGCAGCGTTGAAGACTTGTCCCTTCGGGCGAAAAACATTCAGTACTTC.

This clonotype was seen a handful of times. CDR3 DNA: TGCAGCGTTCCCAGCGGGAGGCCCTCCTACAATGAGCAGTTCTTC. This sequence encodes CSVPSGRPSYNEQFF. This chain links TRBV29-1 with TRBJ2-1; 9 positions agree with TRBD2. V lost 5 bases and J lost 0; bases outside the gene matches: 5. CDR3 length: 15 amino acids. From germline, CDR1 is SQVTM and CDR2 ANQGSEA.

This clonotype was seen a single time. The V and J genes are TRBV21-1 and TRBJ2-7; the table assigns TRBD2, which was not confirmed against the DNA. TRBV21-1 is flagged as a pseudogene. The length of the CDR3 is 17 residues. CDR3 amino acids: CASSKGFGARWYHEQYF. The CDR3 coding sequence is TGTGCCAGCAGCAAAGGATTTGGGGCCCGGTGGTACCACGAGCAGTACTTC.

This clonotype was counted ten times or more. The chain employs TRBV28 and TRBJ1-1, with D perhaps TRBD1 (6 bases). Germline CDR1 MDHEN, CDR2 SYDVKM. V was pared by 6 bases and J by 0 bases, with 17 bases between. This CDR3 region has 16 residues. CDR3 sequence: CASRPGQSIMNTEAFF. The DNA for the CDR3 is TGTGCCAGCAGGCCCGGACAGAGTATCATGAACACTGAAGCTTTCTTT.

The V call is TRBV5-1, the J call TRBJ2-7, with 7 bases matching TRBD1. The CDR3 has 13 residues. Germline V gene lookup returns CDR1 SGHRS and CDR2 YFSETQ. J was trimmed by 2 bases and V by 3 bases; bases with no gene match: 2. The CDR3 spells CASSSGTAYEQYF. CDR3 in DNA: TGCGCCAGCAGCTCGGGGACAGCCTACGAGCAGTACTTC. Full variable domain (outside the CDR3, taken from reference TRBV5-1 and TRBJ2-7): KAGVTQTPRYLIKTRGQQVTLSCSPISGHRSVSWYQQTPGQGLQFLFEYFSETQRNKGNFPGRFSGRQFSNSRSEMNVSTLELGDSALYLCASSSGTAYEQYFGPGTRLTVT.

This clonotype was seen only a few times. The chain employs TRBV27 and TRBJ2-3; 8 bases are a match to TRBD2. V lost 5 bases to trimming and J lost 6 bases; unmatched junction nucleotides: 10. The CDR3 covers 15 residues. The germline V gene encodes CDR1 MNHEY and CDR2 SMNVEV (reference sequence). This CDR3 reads CASSAPASGRDTQYF. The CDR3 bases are TGTGCCAGCAGTGCCCCCGCTAGCGGGCGTGATACGCAGTATTTT.

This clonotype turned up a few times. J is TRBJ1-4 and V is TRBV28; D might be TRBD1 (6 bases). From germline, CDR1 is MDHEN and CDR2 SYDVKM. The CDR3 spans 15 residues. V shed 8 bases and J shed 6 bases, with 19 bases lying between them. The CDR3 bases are TGTGCCAGCCTCCCCGGGACAAATTATTATGAAAAACTGTTTTTT. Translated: CASLPGTNYYEKLFF.

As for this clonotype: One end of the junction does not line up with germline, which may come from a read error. In nucleotides, the CDR3 is TGTGCCAGCAGCTTATCCGCTTGGGGAACAGCCAGCCGGGACACTGAAGATTTCTTT. Translated: CASSLSAWGTASRDTEDFF. The J gene is TRBJ1-1, the V gene TRBV11-2; tentative D call: TRBD1 (6 bases). This CDR3 has 19 amino acids. Germline-derived CDR1 and CDR2 are SGHAT and FQNNGV.

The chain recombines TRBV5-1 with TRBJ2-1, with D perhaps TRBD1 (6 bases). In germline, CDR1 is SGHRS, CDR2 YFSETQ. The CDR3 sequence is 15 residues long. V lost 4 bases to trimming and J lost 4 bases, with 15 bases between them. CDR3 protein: CASSPRGWRYNEQFF. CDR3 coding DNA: TGCGCCAGCAGCCCGAGGGGGTGGCGTTACAATGAGCAGTTCTTC.

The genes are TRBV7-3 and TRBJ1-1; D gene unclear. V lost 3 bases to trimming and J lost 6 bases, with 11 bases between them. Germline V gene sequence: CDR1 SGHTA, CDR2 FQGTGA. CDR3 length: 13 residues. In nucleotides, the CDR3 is TGTGCCAGCAGCTTTAGGGAGGGCTCTGAAGCTTTCTTT. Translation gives CASSFREGSEAFF. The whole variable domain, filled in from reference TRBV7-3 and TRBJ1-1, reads GAGVSQTPSNKVTEKGKYVELRCDPISGHTALYWYRQSLGQGPEFLIYFQGTGAADDSGLPNDRFFAVRPEGSVSTLKIQRTERGDSAVYLCASSFREGSEAFFGQGTRLTVV.

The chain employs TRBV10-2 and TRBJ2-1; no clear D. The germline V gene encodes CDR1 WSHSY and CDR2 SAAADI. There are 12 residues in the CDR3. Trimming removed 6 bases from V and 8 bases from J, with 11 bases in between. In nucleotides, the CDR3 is TGCGCCAGCAGATCTTATGTGGATGAGCAGTTCTTC. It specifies CASRSYVDEQFF.

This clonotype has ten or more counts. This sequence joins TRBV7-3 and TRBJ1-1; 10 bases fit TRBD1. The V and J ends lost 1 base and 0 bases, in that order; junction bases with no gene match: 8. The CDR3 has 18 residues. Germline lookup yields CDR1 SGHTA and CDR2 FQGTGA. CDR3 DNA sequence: TGTGCCAGCAGCTTAAGATCCGGGACAGGGGCCCTGAACACTGAAGCTTTCTTT. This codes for CASSLRSGTGALNTEAFF.

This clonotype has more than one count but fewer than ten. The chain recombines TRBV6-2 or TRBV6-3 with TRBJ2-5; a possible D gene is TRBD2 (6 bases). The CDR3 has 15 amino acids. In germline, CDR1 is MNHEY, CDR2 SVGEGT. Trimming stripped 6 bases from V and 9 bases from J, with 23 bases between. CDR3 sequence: CASSPASGDGKAQYF. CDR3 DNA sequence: TGTGCCAGCAGCCCAGCTTCGGGGGACGGTAAGGCCCAGTACTTC.

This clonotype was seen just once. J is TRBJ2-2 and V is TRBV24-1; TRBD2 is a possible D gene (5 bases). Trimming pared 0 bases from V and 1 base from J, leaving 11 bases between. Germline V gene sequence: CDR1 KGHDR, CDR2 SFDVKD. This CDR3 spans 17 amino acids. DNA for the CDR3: TGTGCCACCAGTGATTTGGGCCGGGGTTGGAACACCGGGGAGCTGTTTTTT. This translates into CATSDLGRGWNTGELFF.

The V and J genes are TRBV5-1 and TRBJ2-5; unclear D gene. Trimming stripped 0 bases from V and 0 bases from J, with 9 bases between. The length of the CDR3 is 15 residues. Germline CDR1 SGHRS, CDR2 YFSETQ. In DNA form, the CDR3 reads TGCGCCAGCAGCTTGGCAGGAGAAAACCAAGAGACCCAGTACTTC. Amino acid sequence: CASSLAGENQETQYF.

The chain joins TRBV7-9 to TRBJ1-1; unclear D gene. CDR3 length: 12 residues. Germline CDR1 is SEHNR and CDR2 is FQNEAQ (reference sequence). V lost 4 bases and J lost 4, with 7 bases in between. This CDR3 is CASSYTGTEAFF. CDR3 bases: TGTGCCAGCAGCTATACCGGCACTGAAGCTTTCTTT.